This paragraph covers one TCR beta chain sequence. The target antigen is unknown. This sample was included in a study of memory CD4+ T cells and cytomegalovirus serostatus. Study details: This sample comes from healthy Belgian adults, under 10 CMV seropositive, some 22 seronegative. Study conclusions and caveats: The CMV-associated TCR signature appears largely within the CD4+ memory repertoire. About 40% of the roughly 150 known CMV-associated TCRbeta sequences appeared in CD4+ memory.

The sort gate was single viable CD3+CD4+CD8-CD45RO+ cells for memory CD4+ T cells. From germline, CDR1 is SGHTA and CDR2 FQGNSA. The CDR3 sequence is 17 residues long. The V end lost 5 bases, the J end lost 0 bases, and 16 bases lay between the germline ends. As handled by the study authors: After removing out-of-frame reads, millions of distinct TCRbeta sequences remained. The assay was immunoSEQ multiplex PCR, and TCRdb's table has in-frame clones only and misses some. That table gives V, J and clone size, and the DNA gave D and trimming. The data hold about 43,000 clones, with roughly 80% observed a single time.

J is TRBJ2-2 and V is TRBV7-2; tentatively, D is TRBD1 (5 bases). Sequencing was performed on memory CD4+ T cells from blood. The receptor's source is an adult in good health and CMV-seronegative. The CDR3 reads CASSRRTLSSNTGELFF. CDR3 bases: TGTGCCAGCAGCCGCCGGACACTATCTTCGAACACCGGGGAGCTGTTTTTT.